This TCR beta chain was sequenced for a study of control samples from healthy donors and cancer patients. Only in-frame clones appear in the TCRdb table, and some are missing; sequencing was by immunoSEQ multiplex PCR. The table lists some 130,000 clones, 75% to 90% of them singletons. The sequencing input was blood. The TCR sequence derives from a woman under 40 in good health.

CDR3 sequence (DNA): TGTGCCAGCAGTCCCAGCGGGACCAAGCCCCAGCATTTT. Its translation is CASSPSGTKPQHF. The rearrangement joins TRBV25-1 to TRBJ1-5; D possibly corresponds to TRBD1 (5 bases). The CDR3 covers 13 residues. Trimming cost V 5 bases and J 8 bases, with 13 bases left between them. CDR1 and CDR2 (germline): MGHDK, SYGVNS.